Reported below is one TCR beta chain. What it recognizes is unknown. Per germline, CDR1 SQVTM and CDR2 ANQGSEA. Trimming pared 7 bases from V and 6 bases from J, leaving 12 bases between. The CDR3 loop spans 11 amino acids. Produced via immunoSEQ multiplex PCR; TCRdb's table is partial and in-frame only. The repertoire holds more than 95,000 clones, with around 90% as singletons. These data belong to a study of T cell responses to AZD1222 COVID-19 vaccine. Study conclusions and caveats: Spike-specific TCR breadth and depth both grew after two AZD1222 doses. Recipients of AZD1222 seropositive at baseline numbered only 5 to 7. Possibly, clonal diversity was underestimated; donors were largely white British and included more females.

The material sequenced was peripheral blood, taken on day 0 of AZD1222 vaccination. The TCR originated in an adult in good health. J is TRBJ1-1 and V is TRBV29-1, with D perhaps TRBD1 (5 bases). The CDR3 nucleotides are TGCAGCGACAGCCGAGGGGCTGAAGCTTTCTTT. Its protein product is CSDSRGAEAFF.